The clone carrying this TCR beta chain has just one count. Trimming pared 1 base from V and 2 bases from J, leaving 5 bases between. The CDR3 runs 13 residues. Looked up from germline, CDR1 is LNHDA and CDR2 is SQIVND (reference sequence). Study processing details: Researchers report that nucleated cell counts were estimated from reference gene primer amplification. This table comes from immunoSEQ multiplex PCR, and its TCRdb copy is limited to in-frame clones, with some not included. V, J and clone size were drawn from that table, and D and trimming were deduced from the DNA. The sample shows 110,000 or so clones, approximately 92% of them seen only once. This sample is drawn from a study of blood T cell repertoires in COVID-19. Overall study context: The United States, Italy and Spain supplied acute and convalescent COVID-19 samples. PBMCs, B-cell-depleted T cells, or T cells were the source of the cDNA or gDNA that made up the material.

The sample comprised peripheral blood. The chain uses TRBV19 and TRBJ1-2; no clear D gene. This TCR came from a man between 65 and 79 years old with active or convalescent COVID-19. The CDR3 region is CASSIGGNYGYTF. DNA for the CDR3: TGTGCCAGTAGTATAGGCGGGAACTATGGCTACACCTTC.